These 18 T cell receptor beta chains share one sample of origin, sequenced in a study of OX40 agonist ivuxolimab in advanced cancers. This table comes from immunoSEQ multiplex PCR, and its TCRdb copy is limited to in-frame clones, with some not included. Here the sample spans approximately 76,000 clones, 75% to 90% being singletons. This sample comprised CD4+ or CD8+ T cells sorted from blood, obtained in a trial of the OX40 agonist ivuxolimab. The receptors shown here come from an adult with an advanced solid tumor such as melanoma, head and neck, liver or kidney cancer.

CDR3 residues: CASSRGVAGRVEQYF. CDR3 sequence (DNA): TGCGCCAGCAGCCGGGGGGTAGCGGGAAGGGTTGAGCAGTACTTC. V and J are TRBV5-1 and TRBJ2-7; 8 bases fit TRBD2. This CDR3 region has 15 residues. The V segment lost 4 bases and the J segment 7 bases; nucleotides outside the gene matches: 13. Germline V gives CDR1 SGHRS, CDR2 YFSETQ.

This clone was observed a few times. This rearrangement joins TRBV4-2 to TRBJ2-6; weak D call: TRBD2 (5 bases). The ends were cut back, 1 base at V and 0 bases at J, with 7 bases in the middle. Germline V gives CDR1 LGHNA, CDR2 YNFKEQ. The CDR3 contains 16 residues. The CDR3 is CASSQGRDSGANVLTF. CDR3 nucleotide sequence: TGTGCCAGCAGCCAAGGACGGGACTCTGGGGCCAACGTCCTGACTTTC.

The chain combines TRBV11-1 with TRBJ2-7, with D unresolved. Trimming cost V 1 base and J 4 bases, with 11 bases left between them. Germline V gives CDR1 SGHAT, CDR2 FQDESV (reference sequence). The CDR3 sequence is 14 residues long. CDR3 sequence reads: CASSLVGSKYEQYF. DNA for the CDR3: TGTGCCAGCAGCTTAGTAGGGTCGAAGTACGAGCAGTACTTC.

CDR3: CASSLKGQGFEAFF. The CDR3 DNA is TGTGCCAGCAGCTTAAAGGGACAGGGGTTTGAAGCTTTCTTT. This sequence joins TRBV7-3 and TRBJ1-1, with 10 bases that match TRBD1. The V gene's germline CDR1 is SGHTA and CDR2 FQGTGA. Unmatched junction bases numbered 3, after V lost 1 base and J lost 7 bases. This CDR3 region has 14 residues.

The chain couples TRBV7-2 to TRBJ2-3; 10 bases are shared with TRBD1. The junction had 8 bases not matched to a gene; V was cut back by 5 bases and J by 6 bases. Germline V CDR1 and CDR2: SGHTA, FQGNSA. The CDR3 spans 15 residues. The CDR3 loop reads CASSALGQGMDTQYF. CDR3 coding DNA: TGTGCCAGCAGCGCCCTGGGACAGGGGATGGATACGCAGTATTTT.

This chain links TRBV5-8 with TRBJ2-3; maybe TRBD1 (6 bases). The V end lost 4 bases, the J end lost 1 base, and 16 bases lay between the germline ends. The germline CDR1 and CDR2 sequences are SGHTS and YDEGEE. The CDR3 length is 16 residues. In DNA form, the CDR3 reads TGTGCCAGCAGCATGAGCAGGGGATGGGGCACAGATACGCAGTATTTT. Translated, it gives CASSMSRGWGTDTQYF. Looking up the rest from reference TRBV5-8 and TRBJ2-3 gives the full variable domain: EAGVTQSPTHLIKTRGQQATLRCSPISGHTSVYWYQQALGLGLQFLLWYDEGEERNRGNFPPRFSGRQFPNYSSELNVNALELEDSALYLCASSMSRGWGTDTQYFGPGTRLTVL.

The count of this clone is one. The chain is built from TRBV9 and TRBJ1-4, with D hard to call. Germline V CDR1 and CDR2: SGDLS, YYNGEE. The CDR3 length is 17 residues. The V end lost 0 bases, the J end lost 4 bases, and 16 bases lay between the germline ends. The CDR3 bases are TGTGCCAGCAGCGTAGGCGTCGAAGTAGGTTTTAATGAAAAACTGTTTTTT. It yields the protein CASSVGVEVGFNEKLFF.

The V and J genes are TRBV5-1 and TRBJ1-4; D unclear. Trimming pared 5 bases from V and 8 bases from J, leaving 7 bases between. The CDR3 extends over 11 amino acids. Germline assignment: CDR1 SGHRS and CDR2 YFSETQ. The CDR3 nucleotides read TGCGCCAGCAGGCTCAACGAAAAACTGTTTTTT. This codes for CASRLNEKLFF.

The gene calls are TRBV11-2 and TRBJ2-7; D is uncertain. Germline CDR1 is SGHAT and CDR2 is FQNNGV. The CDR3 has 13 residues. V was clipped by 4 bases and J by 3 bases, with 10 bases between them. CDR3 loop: CASSSTGNYEQYF. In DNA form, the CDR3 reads TGTGCCAGCAGCTCGACTGGAAACTACGAGCAGTACTTC.

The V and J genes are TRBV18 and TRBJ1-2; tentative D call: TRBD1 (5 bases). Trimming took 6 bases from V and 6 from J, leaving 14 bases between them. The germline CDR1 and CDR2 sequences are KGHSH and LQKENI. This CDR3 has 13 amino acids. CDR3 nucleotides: TGTGCCAGCTCCCCAACACAGGAAGATGGCTACACCTTC. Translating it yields CASSPTQEDGYTF.

The CDR3 loop is CASSFPSATSYNEQFF. CDR3 coding DNA: TGTGCCAGCAGTTTCCCCTCTGCTACTTCCTACAATGAGCAGTTCTTC. The chain combines TRBV27 with TRBJ2-1; the D is unclear. Germline assignment: CDR1 MNHEY and CDR2 SMNVEV (reference sequence). V was cut by 3 bases and J by 1 base, with 13 bases left in between. The CDR3 consists of 16 residues.

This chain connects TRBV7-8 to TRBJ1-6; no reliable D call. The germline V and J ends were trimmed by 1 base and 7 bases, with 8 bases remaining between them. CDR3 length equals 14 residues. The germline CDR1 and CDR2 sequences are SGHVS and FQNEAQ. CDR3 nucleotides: TGTGCCAGCAGCTTAGTGGGAAGCAATTCACCCCTCCACTTT. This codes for CASSLVGSNSPLHF. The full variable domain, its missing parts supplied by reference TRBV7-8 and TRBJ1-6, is GAGVSQSPRYKVAKRGQDVALRCDPISGHVSLFWYQQALGQGPEFLTYFQNEAQLDKSGLPSDRFFAERPEGSVSTLKIQRTQQEDSAVYLCASSLVGSNSPLHFGNGTRLTVT.

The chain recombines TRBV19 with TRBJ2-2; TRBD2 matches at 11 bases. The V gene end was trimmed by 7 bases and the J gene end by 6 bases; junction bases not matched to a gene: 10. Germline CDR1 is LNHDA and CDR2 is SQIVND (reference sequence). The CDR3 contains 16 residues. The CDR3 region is CASKVAGGSSPGELFF. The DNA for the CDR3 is TGTGCCAGTAAGGTAGCGGGAGGGTCGTCGCCCGGGGAGCTGTTTTTT.

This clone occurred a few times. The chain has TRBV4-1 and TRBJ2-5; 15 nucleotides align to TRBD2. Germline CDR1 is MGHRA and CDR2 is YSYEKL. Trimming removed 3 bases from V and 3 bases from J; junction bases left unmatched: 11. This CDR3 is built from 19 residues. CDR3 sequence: CASSHPGLAGGPGKETQYF. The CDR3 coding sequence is TGCGCCAGCAGCCACCCCGGACTAGCGGGAGGGCCGGGAAAAGAGACCCAGTACTTC.

CDR3 region: CASSIGQGAYEQYF. CDR3 nucleotide sequence: TGTGCCAGTAGTATAGGACAGGGGGCATACGAGCAGTACTTC. The chain carries TRBV19 and TRBJ2-7; 10 bases agree with TRBD1. V lost 1 base and J lost 4; bases outside the gene matches: 1. Germline V CDR1 and CDR2: LNHDA, SQIVND (reference sequence). The CDR3 has 14 residues.

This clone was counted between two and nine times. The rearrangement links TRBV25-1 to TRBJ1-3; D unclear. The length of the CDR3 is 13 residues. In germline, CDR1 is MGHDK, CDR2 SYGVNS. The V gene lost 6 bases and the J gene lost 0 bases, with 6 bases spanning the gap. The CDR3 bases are TGTGCCAGCAGAGGGTTCTCTGGAAACACCATATATTTT. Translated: CASRGFSGNTIYF.

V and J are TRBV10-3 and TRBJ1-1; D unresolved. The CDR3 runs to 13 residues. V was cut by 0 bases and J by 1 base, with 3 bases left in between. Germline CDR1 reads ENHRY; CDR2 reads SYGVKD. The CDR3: CAISESGNTEAFF. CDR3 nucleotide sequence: TGTGCCATCAGTGAGTCTGGGAACACTGAAGCTTTCTTT.

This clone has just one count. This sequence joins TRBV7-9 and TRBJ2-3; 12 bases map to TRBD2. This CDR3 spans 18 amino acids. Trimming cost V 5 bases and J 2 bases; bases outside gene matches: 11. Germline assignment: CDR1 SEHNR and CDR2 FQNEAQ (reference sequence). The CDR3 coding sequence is TGTGCCAGCAGCAGAACTAGCGGGAGGCCCTCCTACACAGATACGCAGTATTTT. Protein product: CASSRTSGRPSYTDTQYF.